There are many counts of the clone carrying this T cell receptor beta chain. Antigen: not known. Sorting isolated naive CD8 T cells as CD8+CD4-CCR7+CD45RA+ events. The record originates from a study of molecular identifiers for immune sequencing clone quantification. Study in general: In replicates, the authors split RNA from around 20,000 or 100,000 naive CD8 cells five ways and sequenced four.

The V end was cut by 4 bases, the J end by 4 bases, with 19 bases between. The CDR3 is made up of 16 amino acids. Findings and caveats of the study: Clones above 20 RNA copies contained over 99% of effector molecules and under 1% of naive molecules.

Listed TCR primers, together with previously described methods, were used for the bulk TCR libraries. Each CDR3 protein gets one entry after TCRdb re-called the PCR reads with MiXCR. The data show 70,000 to 95,000 distinct CDR3 sequences, under 20% seen once. This sequence originates from a human donor in good health. Some libraries in this study had Jurkat cell RNA spiked in. Sequencing was performed on naive CD8+ T cells from blood, with Jurkat cell RNA spiked in. Indicated subset: FACS-sorted CD8+CD4-CCR7+CD45RA+ naive T cells. This rearrangement joins TRBV12-3 or TRBV12-4 to TRBJ2-5; D is perhaps TRBD1 or TRBD2 (5 bases each). As DNA, the CDR3 is TGTGCCAGCAGTTCCGCTGAGGGGCGTGATCGAGAGACCCAGTACTTC. Protein product: CASSSAEGRDRETQYF.